Shown below are 24 T cell receptor beta chains from a single sample sequenced in a study of blood T cell repertoires in COVID-19. Profiling relied on immunoSEQ multiplex PCR, and the TCRdb table lists in-frame clones only, not all of them. The sample holds 130,000 to 150,000 clones, roughly 90% seen once. The specimen sequenced was PBMCs or T cells enriched from blood (not recorded which). The receptors come from a woman aged 40 to 49 who had been exposed to COVID-19.

The chain uses TRBV7-8 and TRBJ2-7; a weak D match, TRBD1 (6 bases). Germline lookup yields CDR1 SGHVS and CDR2 FQNEAQ. The CDR3 has 15 amino acids. V shed 3 bases and J shed 5 bases, with 17 bases lying between them. CDR3 nucleotide sequence: TGTGCCAGCAGCTTTGCGGGCCGGGACATCCACGAGCAGTACTTC. Its translation: CASSFAGRDIHEQYF.

This chain joins TRBV6-5 and TRBJ2-3; 8 bases line up with TRBD2. CDR1 and CDR2 (germline): MNHEY, SVGAGI. Losses at the gene ends were 2 bases for V and 6 bases for J; bases not matched to a gene: 7. The CDR3 length is 15 residues. CDR3 in DNA: TGTGCCAGCAGTTACGCTAGCGGGTCCTCGGATACGCAGTATTTT. Translated, it gives CASSYASGSSDTQYF.

This chain's CDR3 is CASSQAAGINQPQHF. DNA of the CDR3: TGCGCCAGCAGCCAAGCGGCAGGCATTAATCAGCCCCAGCATTTT. The rearrangement links TRBV4-1 to TRBJ1-5; D not certain. The CDR3 totals 15 residues. Germline V gives CDR1 MGHRA, CDR2 YSYEKL. V was cut by 1 base and J by 4 bases, with 11 bases left in between.

V and J are TRBV28 and TRBJ1-4; D gene uncertain. From germline, CDR1 is MDHEN and CDR2 SYDVKM. The CDR3 has 15 residues. The germline V and J ends were trimmed by 2 bases and 4 bases, with 11 bases remaining between them. The CDR3 region has the DNA TGTGCCAGCAGTTTAATTAGCGGAGATAATGAAAAACTGTTTTTT. Residues: CASSLISGDNEKLFF.

The V call is TRBV10-2, the J call TRBJ2-7; perhaps TRBD1 as D (6 bases). Germline values: CDR1 WSHSY, CDR2 SAAADI. Trimming left V 10 bases short and J 2 bases short, with 21 bases between. There are 15 residues in the CDR3. The DNA for the CDR3 is TGCGCCACCTTCACAGGGCCCCGGGGACCCTACGAGCAGTACTTC. Encoded protein: CATFTGPRGPYEQYF.

V and J are TRBV11-2 and TRBJ1-2; D call uncertain. CDR1 and CDR2 (germline): SGHAT, FQNNGV. V was pared by 0 bases and J by 7 bases, with 9 bases between. CDR3 length: 13 amino acids. The CDR3 DNA sequence: TGTGCCAGCAGCTTAGAGAGGTATAGTGGCTACACCTTC. Translation gives CASSLERYSGYTF.

This clone was seen a single time. The chain recombines TRBV28 with TRBJ2-1, with 8 bases fitting TRBD2. The length of the CDR3 is 15 residues. V was pared by 2 bases and J by 4 bases, with 4 bases of the junction left unmatched. Germline lookup yields CDR1 MDHEN and CDR2 SYDVKM. For the CDR3, the DNA is TGTGCCAGCAGTTTACGACGGGAGGGATACAATGAGCAGTTCTTC. Amino acids: CASSLRREGYNEQFF.

The J gene is TRBJ2-2, the V gene TRBV5-5; no clear D gene. Per germline, CDR1 SGHKS and CDR2 YYEKEE (reference sequence). V gave up 4 bases and J gave up 3 bases, with 13 bases separating them. The CDR3 has 15 amino acids. The CDR3 region has the DNA TGTGCCAGCAGCCGCAGATCTCCTGACACCGGGGAGCTGTTTTTT. It encodes CASSRRSPDTGELFF.

V and J are TRBV19 and TRBJ1-4; D is unresolved. CDR1 and CDR2 (germline): LNHDA, SQIVND (reference sequence). The CDR3 has 13 residues. The V gene lost 4 bases and the J gene lost 8 bases, with 11 bases spanning the gap. CDR3 bases: TGTGCCAGTAGTAACATCGACGGGGAAAAACTGTTTTTT. Encoded protein: CASSNIDGEKLFF.

The chain links TRBV24-1 to TRBJ1-6, with 10 positions matching TRBD1. Germline CDR1 and CDR2: KGHDR and SFDVKD. The CDR3 contains 19 residues. J gave up 0 bases and V 3 bases, and 7 bases lay outside the gene matches. DNA for the CDR3: TGTGCCACCAGTGATACGGGGACAGGGGCCAGCTCCTATAATTCACCCCTCCACTTT. It codes for CATSDTGTGASSYNSPLHF.

This chain uses TRBV4-1 with TRBJ2-7; a possible D gene is TRBD2 (6 bases). The CDR3 is 14 amino acids. The germline V gene has CDR1 MGHRA and CDR2 YSYEKL. Trimming took 3 bases from V and 1 from J, leaving 10 bases between them. In DNA, the CDR3 is TGCGCCAGCAGCCAGTCGGGGAGGTCCTACGAGCAGTACTTC. Protein sequence: CASSQSGRSYEQYF.

The J gene is TRBJ2-7, the V gene TRBV21-1; the table's D call of TRBD1 was not tested on the DNA. TRBV21-1 is a documented pseudogene. The CDR3 covers 15 residues. The chain's CDR3 is CASSKEGTGSYEQYF. The CDR3 DNA is TGTGCCAGCAGCAAAGAGGGGACAGGGTCCTACGAGCAGTACTTC.

The count of this clone is one. The CDR3 loop reads CASSIRAGANVLTF. CDR3 in DNA: TGTGCCAGCAGTATTAGAGCTGGGGCCAACGTCCTGACTTTC. V and J are TRBV28 and TRBJ2-6; D is unresolved. CDR1 is MDHEN, CDR2 SYDVKM, per germline. V lost 5 bases to trimming and J lost 2 bases, with 7 bases between them. The CDR3 consists of 14 residues.

This chain uses TRBV6-5 with TRBJ1-3, with D hard to call. In germline, CDR1 is MNHEY, CDR2 SVGAGI. Trimming cost V 0 bases and J 8 bases, with 11 bases left between them. The CDR3 is 14 residues long. DNA for the CDR3: TGTGCCAGCAGTTACTCCCCGGCGGCGGACACCATATATTTT. This codes for CASSYSPAADTIYF.

The J gene is TRBJ2-1, the V gene TRBV9; perhaps TRBD1 as D (6 bases). Trimming removed 1 base at V and 5 bases at J, with 10 bases between. The CDR3 consists of 14 residues. Germline V gene sequence: CDR1 SGDLS, CDR2 YYNGEE. CDR3 residues: CASSVTAGDNEQFF. CDR3 nucleotides: TGTGCCAGCAGCGTAACTGCAGGGGACAATGAGCAGTTCTTC.

This clone was picked up one time. The gene calls are TRBV28 and TRBJ2-3; D unresolved. V was trimmed by 9 bases and J by 9 bases, leaving 13 bases between them. This CDR3 spans 11 amino acids. The germline CDR1 and CDR2 sequences are MDHEN and SYDVKM. The CDR3 reads CASATSRTQYF. DNA for the CDR3: TGTGCCAGTGCGACCTCGCGGACGCAGTATTTT.

The chain links TRBV19 to TRBJ1-5, with D possibly matching TRBD1 (5 bases). Trimming cost V 5 bases and J 7 bases, with 15 bases left between them. Germline V CDR1 and CDR2: LNHDA, SQIVND (reference sequence). The CDR3 is 14 amino acids. CDR3 loop: CASSPATGGQPQHF. The CDR3, as DNA: TGTGCCAGTAGTCCAGCCACAGGTGGGCAGCCCCAGCATTTT.

The chain couples TRBV5-6 to TRBJ2-1; no reliable D call. The germline gives CDR1 SGHDT, CDR2 YYEEEE. Trimming stripped 0 bases from V and 9 bases from J, with 4 bases between. The CDR3 is 11 residues long. The CDR3 region is CASSLGLEQFF. The CDR3 nucleotides are TGTGCCAGCAGCTTGGGACTTGAGCAGTTCTTC.

The chain is built from TRBV29-1 and TRBJ1-1, with D tentatively TRBD1 (5 bases). V lost 6 bases and J lost 11, with 19 bases in between. CDR3 length: 12 amino acids. Germline CDR1 SQVTM, CDR2 ANQGSEA. CDR3 coding DNA: TGCAGCGTATCCCGGGACTACGGAACGGCTTTCTTT. Translating gives CSVSRDYGTAFF. Full variable domain (remainder filled in from reference TRBV29-1 and TRBJ1-1): SAVISQKPSRDICQRGTSLTIQCQVDSQVTMMFWYRQQPGQSLTLIATANQGSEATYESGFVIDKFPISRPNLTFSTLTVSNMSPEDSSIYLCSVSRDYGTAFFGQGTRLTVV.

The genes are TRBV21-1 and TRBJ2-1; the table assigns TRBD2, which was not confirmed against the DNA. TRBV21-1 is deemed a pseudogene. CDR3 length: 18 residues. DNA of the CDR3: TGTGCCAGCAGCAAAGACCCCCCCCCTAGCGGAGACCGCAATGAGCAGTTCTTC. It yields the protein CASSKDPPPSGDRNEQFF.

The chain employs TRBV6-5 and TRBJ1-3; D is possibly TRBD1 (5 bases). The CDR3 runs 14 residues. Germline V gene sequence: CDR1 MNHEY, CDR2 SVGAGI. With 7 bases removed from V and 0 bases from J, the gap between germline ends came to 10 bases. The CDR3 reads CASNAGASGNTIYF. The CDR3 coding sequence is TGTGCCAGCAATGCTGGGGCCTCTGGAAACACCATATATTTT.

This clone was observed a single time. This chain uses TRBV10-3 with TRBJ2-3; TRBD2 agrees at 8 bases. The ends lost 6 bases at V and 4 bases at J; junction bases unmatched: 3. The CDR3 sequence is 13 residues long. CDR1 and CDR2 (germline): ENHRY, SYGVKD. The CDR3 reads CAIRSGGPDTQYF. Written as DNA, the CDR3 is TGTGCCATCAGGAGCGGGGGACCAGATACGCAGTATTTT.

The chain employs TRBV28 and TRBJ1-6; D is unresolved. The CDR3 runs 16 residues. CDR1 is MDHEN, CDR2 SYDVKM, per germline. With 5 bases removed from V and 0 bases from J, the gap between germline ends came to 11 bases. In nucleotides, the CDR3 is TGTGCCAGCAGTCCTAAAGGGAGCTCCTATAATTCACCCCTCCACTTT. Translating it yields CASSPKGSSYNSPLHF.

This chain uses TRBV9 with TRBJ2-5; D unresolved. CDR1 SGDLS and CDR2 YYNGEE come from the germline V gene. The CDR3 runs 16 residues. With 4 bases removed from V and 1 base from J, the gap between germline ends came to 17 bases. The CDR3 DNA reads as TGTGCCAGCAGCCCCACCCGCGCGCTCCTCCAAGAGACCCAGTACTTC. Its protein product is CASSPTRALLQETQYF.